The present TCR beta chain was sequenced within a study of molecular identifiers for immune sequencing clone quantification. This clonotype was found many times. Its antigen is not identified. Study results and caveats: For effector cells, clones above 20 RNA copies held over 98% of molecules; for naive cells, under 1%.

Methods described previously, with TCR primers listed, were used for bulk TCR libraries. TCRdb itself ran the PCR reads through MiXCR, one entry per CDR3 protein. The table has about 640,000 distinct CDR3 sequences, about 20% seen once; the top ten hold 0.7% to 1%. Naive CD8 T cell sorting was performed on the CD8+CD4-CCR7+CD45RA+ phenotype. This CDR3 spans 15 amino acids. Germline V lookup: CDR1 MDHEN, CDR2 SYDVKM. Trimming stripped 3 bases from V and 3 bases from J, with 13 bases between. V gene TRBV28 combines with J gene TRBJ2-3; possible D gene TRBD1, 6 bases. This sequence was found in a human donor in good health. Some libraries in this study had Jurkat cell RNA spiked in. Sample: naive CD8+ T cells from blood, with Jurkat cell RNA spiked in. As to subset: FACS-sorted CD8+CD4-CCR7+CD45RA+ naive T cells. CDR3 DNA sequence: TGTGCCAGCAGTTTTTCCGGCAGGGGTACAGATACGCAGTATTTT. This codes for CASSFSGRGTDTQYF. Together with reference TRBV28 and TRBJ2-3, the CDR3 gives the full variable domain: DVKVTQSSRYLVKRTGEKVFLECVQDMDHENMFWYRQDPGLGLRLIYFSYDVKMKEKGDIPEGYSVSREKKERFSLILESASTNQTSMYLCASSFSGRGTDTQYFGPGTRLTVL.